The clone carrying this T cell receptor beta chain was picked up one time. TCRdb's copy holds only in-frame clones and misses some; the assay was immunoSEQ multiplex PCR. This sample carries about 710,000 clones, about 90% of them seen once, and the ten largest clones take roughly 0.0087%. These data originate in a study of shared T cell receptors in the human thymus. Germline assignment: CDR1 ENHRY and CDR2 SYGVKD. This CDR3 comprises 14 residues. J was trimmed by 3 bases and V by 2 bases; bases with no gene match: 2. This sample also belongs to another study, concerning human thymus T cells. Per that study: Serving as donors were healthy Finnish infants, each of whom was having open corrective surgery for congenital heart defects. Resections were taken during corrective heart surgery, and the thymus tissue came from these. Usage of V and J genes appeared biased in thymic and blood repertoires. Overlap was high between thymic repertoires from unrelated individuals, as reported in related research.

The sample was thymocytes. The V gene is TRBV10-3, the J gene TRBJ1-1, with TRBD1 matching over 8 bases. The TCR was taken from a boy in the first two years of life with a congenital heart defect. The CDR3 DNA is TGTGCCATCAGTGAGCCAGGGGGCCACACTGAAGCTTTCTTT. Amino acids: CAISEPGGHTEAFF.